This TCR beta chain was found in a study of T cell repertoires in cytomegalovirus infection. About the study: Indicated by public TCR beta signatures were CMV infection and matching HLA type.

Findings and limits, study-wide: There were HLA-C-restricted CMV-specific TCR beta clonotypes dominating the ex vivo response. Of the TCR beta families, the public ones yielded a cumulative frequency that identified carriers of CMV plus the relevant HLA.

MiXCR was run by TCRdb on the reads, yielding one entry per CDR3 protein. The table has some 700,000 distinct CDR3 sequences, about 40% seen once. The CDR3 contains 16 residues. In germline, CDR1 is ENHRY, CDR2 SYGVKD. V lost 0 bases and J 1 base, leaving 11 bases between the germline ends. This clonotype showed up many times. What it binds is not known. The chain links TRBV10-3 to TRBJ2-3; D ambiguous. This sequence was found in a human donor in good health (CMV status not recorded). Some clones in this sample may be carry-over from other donors' samples. The sequenced sample was PBMCs. In DNA, the CDR3 is TGTGCCATCAGTGAGTCGAGGAAATCCCGCACAGATACGCAGTATTTT. Amino acid sequence: CAISESRKSRTDTQYF.